The sample holds a few counts of the clone carrying this T cell receptor (beta chain). The target antigen is unknown. These data originate in a study of vaccination and CD4 T cells after COVID-19. The CDR3 totals 17 residues. Germline V gene lookup returns CDR1 KGHDR and CDR2 SFDVKD. Trimming removed 2 bases from V and 5 bases from J; junction bases left unmatched: 12. General study points: Investigators enrolled relatively few convalescent patients and included no early post-infection timepoints. The rise in median SARS-CoV-2-reactive clonotypes, from around 20 to 38, was not significant.

TCRdb analysed the PCR reads with MiXCR anew, one entry per CDR3 protein. The sample carries about 21,000 distinct CDR3 sequences, 60% recorded once. This sequence joins TRBV24-1 and TRBJ2-5; 8 positions agree with TRBD1. The material was CD4+ T cells from blood, obtained after SARS-CoV-2 vaccination. The source of this sequence is a human donor who had recovered from COVID-19. The CDR3 nucleotides read TGTGCCACCAGTGATTCCCCCGGGCAGGGGGCTGGTGAGACCCAGTACTTC. Its translation is CATSDSPGQGAGETQYF.